This T cell receptor beta chain was documented in a study of blood T cells in healthy people across ages. V shed 1 base and J shed 4 bases, with 16 bases lying between them. Germline CDR1 MNHEY, CDR2 SMNVEV (reference sequence). The CDR3 totals 16 residues. In the case of this clonotype: What it recognizes is unknown.

A second PCR of 7 to 11 cycles used a sample-barcoded 5' primer and a J-beta primer mix. With 12 random nucleotides, a template-switch adaptor tagged each individual cDNA molecule. Via MiXCR, TCRdb re-called the 5' RACE reads, giving one row per CDR3 protein. The profile shows some 1.5 million distinct CDR3 sequences, about 42% of them singletons. Each donor was a healthy Caucasian individual from Russia, aged about 6 to 95. Each sample yielded at least 6.5 million isolated PBMCs. Regarding the study as a whole: The study found more naive CD4+ cells and higher diversity in long-lived than aged donors.

Sequenced input: blood. The chain has TRBV27 and TRBJ1-1, with D tentatively TRBD1 (6 bases). This TCR was sampled from a woman between 18 and 29 years old in good health. CDR3 residues: CASSLYSRGVGTEAFF. In DNA, the CDR3 is TGTGCCAGCAGTTTATACTCCAGGGGCGTCGGCACTGAAGCTTTCTTT.